This is a list of T cell receptor beta chains from one sample in a study of T cell responses to AZD1222 COVID-19 vaccine. Profiled with immunoSEQ multiplex PCR; TCRdb holds only in-frame clones, not every one. The sample lists about 60,000 clones; around three quarters were seen once. Sequencing used peripheral blood, obtained 28 days after the second AZD1222 dose. Receptor source: an adult who received the AZD1222 COVID-19 vaccine. CDR3s leave out the opening cysteine and the closing phenylalanine or tryptophan.

TRBV3-1/TRBV3-2,ASSQWRDGTQY
TRBV6-5,ASKLGGSGELF
TRBV7-9,ASSLRRGGNTGELF
TRBV12-5,ASGLRGDSSGNTIY
TRBV6-5,ASSTPGQGAEAF
TRBV11-2,ASSSQINQPQH
TRBV10-3,AISEVDSTYTGELF
TRBV6-6,ASSGTSVNTEAF
TRBV7-9,ASSFPQGGQETQY
TRBV19,ASSVTGGSTDTQY
TRBV30,AWSVRQDSGQY
TRBV11-3,ASSLVHGTEAF
TRBV7-2,ASSLLAPDTQY
TRBV2,ASSPWPIGKETQY
TRBV30,AWQRDSNQPQH
TRBV10-3,AISSDSSYQPQH
TRBV2,ASSELGTGTGNTIY
TRBV25-1,ASSAQGFEKLF
TRBV19,ASSIMSAGDQPQH
TRBV7-2,ASSILAGGQSEQF
TRBV6-5,ASSYTRIYGYT
TRBV5-5,ASSHPTGPSNTGELF
TRBV3-1/TRBV3-2,ASSQRSAQGANNEQF
TRBV11-2,ASSRRQASNEKLF
TRBV3-1/TRBV3-2,ASSRGGINEQF
TRBV7-9,ASSLGGENQPQH
TRBV5-1,ASSSGQGLSYEQY
TRBV6-5,ASTPEGLPNSPLH
TRBV6-1,ASSETGKSEQY
TRBV10-1,ASSESRNPYEQY
TRBV19,ATTTGQGGDGYT
TRBV6-1,ASSEGTSEHTGELF
TRBV2,ASSNYGYT
TRBV25-1,ASLAPSVVQY
TRBV6-4,ASIGSHYEQY
TRBV4-2,ASSLWTGEITDTQY
TRBV7-9,ASSFKGDTIY
TRBV7-9,ASSLTGAGNSPLH
TRBV28,ASRDPGQYNQPQH
TRBV7-8,ASSLAMEGYGYT
TRBV12-3/TRBV12-4,ASTRSAEAF
TRBV30,AWSGLTGGINEAF
TRBV2,ASSITGMGQPQH
TRBV13,ASSLVPGEQF
TRBV7-6,ASSLVGGWSYEQY